The rows below give T cell receptor beta chains drawn from one sample of a study of T cell changes during pregnancy in multiple sclerosis. The data were produced by immunoSEQ multiplex PCR, yet TCRdb's version contains in-frame clones alone and is incomplete. The sample gives tens of thousands of clones, under 95% of which show up once; about 0.92% is in the top ten. This specimen consisted of peripheral blood, obtained in the second trimester of pregnancy. These receptor sequences come from a female donor with multiple sclerosis, enrolled in a pregnancy study. Each CDR3 is given with its conserved first and last residue. D genes are given only for firm matches. A clone size is listed for some rows: how often the clone was seen (once, few, many), or a class if it is expanded.

j_gene,abundance,v_gene,d_gene,CDR3aa,CDR3nt
TRBJ2-3,.,TRBV9,.,CASSVTASTDTQYF,TGTGCCAGCAGCGTGACTGCTAGCACAGATACGCAGTATTTT
TRBJ1-1,.,TRBV6-6,.,CAGARAWGTEAFF,TGTGCCGGAGCCAGGGCCTGGGGCACTGAAGCTTTCTTT
TRBJ1-2,.,TRBV4-2,.,CASSQVGDTSYGYTF,TGTGCCAGCAGCCAAGTCGGGGACACCTCCTATGGCTACACCTTC
TRBJ2-7,.,TRBV6-6,.,CASSYSDSYEQYF,TGTGCCAGCAGTTACTCGGACAGCTACGAGCAGTACTTC
TRBJ2-2,.,TRBV7-3,TRBD2,CASSRDYYTGELFF,TGTGCCAGCAGCCGGGACTATTACACCGGGGAGCTGTTTTTT
TRBJ2-5,.,TRBV7-2,TRBD2,CASSPPGTSIAETQYF,TGTGCCAGCAGCCCTCCCGGGACTAGCATTGCAGAGACCCAGTACTTC
TRBJ2-5,.,TRBV27,.,CASSRPGHMGETQYF,TGTGCCAGCAGCCGTCCGGGACATATGGGGGAGACCCAGTACTTC
TRBJ2-5,.,TRBV13,TRBD2,CASSLAAWTSGGEETQYF,TGTGCCAGCAGCCTAGCCGCCTGGACTAGCGGGGGGGAAGAGACCCAGTACTTC
TRBJ2-5,.,TRBV6-5,TRBD2,CASSYRGGQETQYF,TGTGCCAGCAGTTATCGGGGGGGACAAGAGACCCAGTACTTC
TRBJ1-2,.,TRBV19,.,CASRIGRGSFGYTF,TGTGCCAGTAGGATAGGCAGGGGATCTTTCGGCTACACCTTC
TRBJ2-1,.,TRBV28,.,CASGFTPGGARANEQFF,TGTGCCAGTGGGTTTACCCCTGGGGGGGCGCGCGCCAATGAGCAGTTCTTC
TRBJ1-6,few,TRBV30,.,CAWSGQGYNSPLHF,TGTGCCTGGAGTGGCCAGGGTTACAATTCACCCCTCCACTTT
TRBJ1-2,.,TRBV5-4,TRBD1,CASSFAGTGHQGNGYTF,TGTGCCAGCAGCTTTGCCGGGACAGGTCACCAAGGGAATGGCTACACCTTC
TRBJ2-4,.,TRBV7-2,TRBD1,CASSHGTGGENIQYF,TGTGCCAGCAGCCATGGGACAGGGGGCGAAAACATTCAGTACTTC
TRBJ2-7,.,TRBV4-1,TRBD2,CASSQDPGGTWTGEQYF,TGCGCCAGCAGCCAAGATCCCGGGGGGACTTGGACGGGCGAGCAGTACTTC
TRBJ2-7,.,TRBV2,TRBD2,CASSESRGLAGGSYEQYF,TGTGCCAGCAGTGAAAGCCGGGGACTAGCGGGGGGGAGCTACGAGCAGTACTTC
TRBJ1-5,.,TRBV19,TRBD1,CASSQTGESNQPQHF,TGTGCCAGTAGTCAGACAGGGGAGAGCAATCAGCCCCAGCATTTT
TRBJ2-2,.,TRBV7-2,.,CASSLVRLNTGELFF,TGTGCCAGCAGCTTAGTCCGACTTAACACCGGGGAGCTGTTTTTT
TRBJ1-4,.,TRBV5-4,.,CASSFRGTNEKLFF,TGTGCCAGCAGCTTCAGAGGAACTAATGAAAAACTGTTTTTT
TRBJ2-1,.,TRBV18,.,CASSPVRGSSYNEQFF,TGTGCCAGCTCCCCGGTCCGAGGGTCCTCCTACAATGAGCAGTTCTTC
TRBJ2-5,.,TRBV7-2,.,CASSLALGETQYF,TGTGCCAGCAGCTTAGCACTAGGCGAGACCCAGTACTTC
TRBJ1-4,.,TRBV1,.,CTSSQEKASGGPNEKLFF,TGCACCAGCAGCCAAGAAAAGGCTTCGGGGGGCCCTAATGAAAAACTGTTTTTT
TRBJ2-6,.,TRBV4-3,.,CASSQARGSGANVLTF,TGCGCCAGCAGCCAAGCTCGGGGGAGTGGGGCCAACGTCCTGACTTTC
TRBJ1-5,.,TRBV5-1,TRBD1,CASSMTGNSNQPQHF,TGCGCCAGCAGTATGACAGGGAATAGCAATCAGCCCCAGCATTTT
TRBJ1-1,.,TRBV7-2,.,CASSSLLAYEAFF,TGTGCCAGCAGCTCATTACTAGCATATGAAGCTTTCTTT
TRBJ1-5,.,TRBV18,TRBD1,CASSTGTVGQPQHF,TGTGCCAGCTCAACCGGGACAGTCGGTCAGCCCCAGCATTTT
TRBJ2-3,.,TRBV7-3,.,CASSPRGGSGDTQYF,TGTGCCAGCAGCCCAAGGGGGGGATCCGGGGATACGCAGTATTTT
TRBJ1-2,.,TRBV6-1,TRBD1,CASSGTGGGYGYTF,TGTGCCAGCAGTGGGACAGGGGGGGGATATGGCTACACCTTC
TRBJ2-5,.,TRBV4-3,TRBD2,CASSQDRGGQETQYF,TGCGCCAGCAGCCAAGACCGGGGGGGACAAGAGACCCAGTACTTC